Listed here are 19 T cell receptor beta chains from one sample, sequenced in a study of Graves' ophthalmopathy and Graves' hyperthyroidism. RNA transcripts yielded amplified TCR beta CDR3 regions. Scientists carried out first-round RT-PCR using HTBI primers and then a second-round multiplex PCR. Via MiXCR, TCRdb re-called the multiplex PCR reads, giving one row per CDR3 protein. The table includes more than 1,000,000 distinct CDR3 sequences, about 40% detected once. Source material: peripheral blood or thyroid tissue (not recorded which). The receptor set was obtained from an adult man with Graves' hyperthyroidism.

This clonotype has a count of ten or more. J is TRBJ1-6 and V is TRBV6-5; maybe TRBD1 (6 bases). CDR3 size: 14 residues. Deletions cut 0 bases from V and 12 bases from J, with 12 bases between. Germline CDR1 reads MNHEY; CDR2 reads SVGAGI. In DNA, the CDR3 is TGTGCCAGCAGTTACTCGGGAAGGGACAAACCCCTCCACTTT. Its protein product is CASSYSGRDKPLHF.

The chain couples TRBV5-1 to TRBJ2-7; TRBD1 is a possible D gene (7 bases). V was shortened by 0 bases and J by 2 bases, with 18 bases between the two germline ends. The CDR3 is 17 residues long. CDR1 is SGHRS, CDR2 YFSETQ, per germline. Written as DNA, the CDR3 is TGCGCCAGCAGCTTGGACCCCCGCAGGGGGGCGACCTACGAGCAGTACTTC. It yields the protein CASSLDPRRGATYEQYF.

This chain links TRBV5-1 with TRBJ1-3; D remains unclear. The V and J ends lost 10 bases and 0 bases respectively, with 2 bases between them. The CDR3 sequence is 10 residues long. Germline V gives CDR1 SGHRS, CDR2 YFSETQ. The DNA of the CDR3 is TGCGCCCGCTCTGGAAACACCATATATTTT. Its protein is CARSGNTIYF.

The V call is TRBV7-6, the J call TRBJ2-3, with unresolved D. The length of the CDR3 is 14 residues. The V and J ends lost 5 bases and 1 base respectively, with 10 bases between them. CDR1 and CDR2 (germline): SGHVS, FNYEAQ. CDR3 in amino acids: CASSASVGTDTQYF. The CDR3, as DNA: TGTGCCAGCAGCGCCTCGGTGGGCACAGATACGCAGTATTTT.

On this clonotype: A read error is possible here, since a much larger clone lies one base away. The chain has TRBV2 and TRBJ2-7, with D possibly TRBD2 on 5 matching bases. V shed 6 bases and J shed 9 bases, with 12 bases lying between them. The CDR3 is made up of 11 amino acids. The germline V gene encodes CDR1 SNHLY and CDR2 FYNNEI. The CDR3 DNA is TGTGCCAGCAGCTTTAGCGTCAGGCAGTACTTC. It codes for CASSFSVRQYF.

This clonotype was observed a few times. Relative to the germline gene, one junction end is altered; a read error may explain this. This chain joins TRBV10-3 and TRBJ2-5, with 9 bases that match TRBD1. The germline gives CDR1 ENHRY, CDR2 SYGVKD. This CDR3 has 19 amino acids. The CDR3 is CASSYSVGQGGFLVETQYF. CDR3 nucleotide sequence: TGTGCCAGCAGTTATAGTGTGGGACAGGGAGGTTTTTTAGTAGAGACCCAGTACTTC.

This chain joins TRBV7-9 and TRBJ1-3; weak D call: TRBD1 (6 bases). The CDR3 loop spans 15 amino acids. Per the germline V gene, CDR1 is SEHNR and CDR2 is FQNEAQ (reference sequence). V gave up 5 bases and J gave up 2 bases, with 13 bases separating them. The CDR3 loop reads CASSQTGSAGNTIYF. DNA for the CDR3: TGTGCCAGCAGCCAAACAGGGAGCGCTGGAAACACCATATATTTT.

This clonotype was picked up many times. V is TRBV9 and J is TRBJ1-1, with D hard to call. Germline loops: CDR1 SGDLS, CDR2 YYNGEE. The CDR3 extends over 13 amino acids. V lost 3 bases to trimming and J lost 3 bases, with 9 bases between them. The DNA for the CDR3 is TGTGCCAGCAGCGCTGACACTGACACTGAAGCTTTCTTT. Translation gives CASSADTDTEAFF.

The chain has TRBV9 and TRBJ2-3, with no clear D. The CDR3 is 16 amino acids. V was clipped by 0 bases and J by 6 bases, with 17 bases between them. Germline V lookup: CDR1 SGDLS, CDR2 YYNGEE. CDR3 sequence: CASSVDGRPKGDTQYF. CDR3 sequence (DNA): TGTGCCAGCAGCGTAGACGGCAGACCCAAAGGGGATACGCAGTATTTT.

This clonotype was observed at least ten times. This chain connects TRBV24-1 to TRBJ1-4, with D tentatively TRBD1 (5 bases). V lost 4 bases, J lost 8 bases, and 10 bases lay in between. CDR1 is KGHDR, CDR2 SFDVKD, per germline. The CDR3 spans 13 residues. CDR3 sequence reads: CATSDPRQEKLFF. For the CDR3, the DNA is TGTGCCACCAGTGACCCTAGACAGGAAAAACTGTTTTTT.

A note on this clonotype: The junction differs from germline at one of its ends, possibly a read error. The chain has TRBV10-2 and TRBJ2-7, with 8 bases lining up with TRBD2. The CDR3 sequence is 17 residues long. The germline gives CDR1 WSHSY, CDR2 SAAADI. The CDR3 loop is CASSPTGQLAVSYEQYF. The CDR3 DNA reads as TGTGCCAGCTCACCGACGGGGCAACTAGCGGTCTCCTACGAGCAGTACTTC.

The chain joins TRBV15 to TRBJ1-5; D perhaps matches TRBD1 (6 bases). V lost 0 bases to trimming and J lost 14 bases, with 11 bases between them. The CDR3 runs to 12 residues. From germline, CDR1 is LNHNV and CDR2 YYDKDF (reference sequence). Here the CDR3 reads CATSRDRGDEHF. DNA of the CDR3: TGTGCCACCAGCAGAGACAGGGGCGACGAGCATTTT.

The V gene is TRBV10-3, the J gene TRBJ1-2; D unresolved. V was cut by 3 bases and J by 4 bases, with 15 bases left in between. The CDR3 is 15 residues long. The germline gives CDR1 ENHRY, CDR2 SYGVKD. The CDR3 here is CAISEAVVGFYGYTF. The CDR3 DNA reads as TGTGCCATCAGTGAAGCCGTGGTGGGGTTCTATGGCTACACCTTC.

This clonotype is a singleton in its sample. Given a much more abundant clone one base away, this may be a read error. The J gene is TRBJ1-4, the V gene TRBV7-9; D gene uncertain. Germline CDR1 SEHNR, CDR2 FQNEAQ (reference sequence). The CDR3 loop spans 12 amino acids. The V end lost 3 bases, the J end lost 6 bases, and 5 bases lay between the germline ends. The CDR3 is CASSFCDEKLFF. The CDR3 nucleotides read TGTGCCAGCAGCTTCTGTGATGAAAAACTGTTTTTT. Drawing the rest from reference TRBV7-9 and TRBJ1-4, the complete variable domain is DTGVSQNPRHKITKRGQNVTFRCDPISEHNRLYWYRQTLGQGPEFLTYFQNEAQLEKSRLLSDRFSAERPKGSFSTLEIQRTEQGDSAMYLCASSFCDEKLFFGSGTQLSVL.

In its sample, this clonotype was seen a few times. CDR3 in DNA: TGTGCCAGCAGCTTGCTAAGGACAGCATTACCCTACGAGCAGTACTTC. It encodes CASSLLRTALPYEQYF. This chain connects TRBV5-6 to TRBJ2-7; weak D call: TRBD1 (6 bases). The CDR3 contains 16 residues. Looked up from germline, CDR1 is SGHDT and CDR2 is YYEEEE. The V end was cut by 1 base, the J end by 2 bases, with 16 bases between.

As DNA, the CDR3 is TGTGCCAGCAGTTTAGCGGTACAGGCGGACAATCAGCCCCAGCATTTT. Its protein is CASSLAVQADNQPQHF. The rearrangement joins TRBV12-3 or TRBV12-4 to TRBJ1-5; maybe TRBD1 (5 bases). The CDR3 covers 16 residues. V was pared by 0 bases and J by 3 bases, with 12 bases between.

This clonotype has at least ten counts. The chain has TRBV18 and TRBJ2-7, with D unclear. Looked up from germline, CDR1 is KGHSH and CDR2 is LQKENI. V lost 8 bases and J 1 base, leaving 12 bases between the germline ends. The CDR3 has 13 residues. CDR3 in amino acids: CASSPPVSYEQYF. The CDR3 DNA follows: TGTGCCAGCAGTCCCCCTGTGTCCTACGAGCAGTACTTC. Combining the CDR3 with reference TRBV18 and TRBJ2-7 gives the whole variable domain NAGVMQNPRHLVRRRGQEARLRCSPMKGHSHVYWYRQLPEEGLKFMVYLQKENIIDESGMPKERFSAEFPKEGPSILRIQQVVRGDSAAYFCASSPPVSYEQYFGPGTRLTVT.

This clonotype was seen many times. This sequence joins TRBV10-3 and TRBJ2-7; 9 bases match TRBD2. This CDR3 region has 16 residues. After removal of 8 bases from V and 5 bases from J, the junction contained 16 bases not matched to a gene. Germline V CDR1 and CDR2: ENHRY, SYGVKD. The CDR3 here is CAIGSGAGGLGDEQYF. Written as DNA, the CDR3 is TGTGCCATCGGGTCCGGAGCGGGAGGTCTCGGCGACGAGCAGTACTTC.

At least ten counts were recorded for this clonotype. This rearrangement joins TRBV29-1 to TRBJ1-1, with TRBD1 as a possible D gene (5 bases). This CDR3 comprises 12 residues. V lost 7 bases and J 5 bases, leaving 14 bases between the germline ends. The germline V gene has CDR1 SQVTM and CDR2 ANQGSEA. The CDR3 coding sequence is TGCAGCGCCCTCGGGGCGGGGACTGAAGCTTTCTTT. It codes for CSALGAGTEAFF.